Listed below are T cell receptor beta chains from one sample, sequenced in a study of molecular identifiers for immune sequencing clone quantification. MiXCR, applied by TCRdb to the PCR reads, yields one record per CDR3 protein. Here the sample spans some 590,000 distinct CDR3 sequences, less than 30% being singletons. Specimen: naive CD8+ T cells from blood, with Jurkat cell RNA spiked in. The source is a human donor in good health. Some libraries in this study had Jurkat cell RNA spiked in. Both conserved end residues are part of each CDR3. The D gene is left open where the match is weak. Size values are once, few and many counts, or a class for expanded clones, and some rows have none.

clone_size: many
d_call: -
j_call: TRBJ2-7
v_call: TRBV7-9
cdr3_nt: TGTGCCAGTAGTGCCGGGACACCCTACGAGCAGTACTTC
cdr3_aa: CASSAGTPYEQYF

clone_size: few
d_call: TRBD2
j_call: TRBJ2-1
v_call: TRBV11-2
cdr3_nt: TGTGCCAGCAGTCATAAAGCGGGGGGGTACAATGAGCAGTTCTTC
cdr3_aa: CASSHKAGGYNEQFF

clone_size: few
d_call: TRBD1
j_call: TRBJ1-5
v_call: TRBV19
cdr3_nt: TGTGCCAGTAGTACACAGGGGGCGGGTCAGCCCCAGCATTTT
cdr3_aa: CASSTQGAGQPQHF

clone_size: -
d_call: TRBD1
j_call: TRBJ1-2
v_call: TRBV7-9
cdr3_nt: TGTGCCAGCAGTTCCCAGGGGGCGTCTCATGGCTACACCTTC
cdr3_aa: CASSSQGASHGYTF

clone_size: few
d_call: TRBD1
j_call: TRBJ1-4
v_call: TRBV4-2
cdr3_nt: TGTGCCAGCAGCCAAGAATATACCGGGACAGGGAGGGAAAAACTGTTTTTT
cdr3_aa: CASSQEYTGTGREKLFF

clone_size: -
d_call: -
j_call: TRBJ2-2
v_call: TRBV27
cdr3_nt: TGTGCCACCTTTCCGACTGCAAGAATGTTTAACACCGGGGAGCTGTTTTTT
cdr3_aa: CATFPTARMFNTGELFF

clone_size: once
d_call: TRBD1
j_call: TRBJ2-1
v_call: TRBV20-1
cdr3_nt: TGCAGTGCTAGAGACATGCTACCCCGAGACAGGGGGCCTAATGAGCAGTTCTTC
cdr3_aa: CSARDMLPRDRGPNEQFF

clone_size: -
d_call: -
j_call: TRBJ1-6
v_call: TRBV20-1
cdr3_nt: TGCAGTGCCGCTGACAGTAGCTCCTATAATTCACACCTCCACTTT
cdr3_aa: CSAADSSSYNSHLHF

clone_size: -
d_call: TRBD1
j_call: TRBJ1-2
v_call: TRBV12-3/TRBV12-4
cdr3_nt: TGTGCCAGCAGCCTTGGGACAGTCACTTCCAGCTATGGCTACACCTTC
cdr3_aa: CASSLGTVTSSYGYTF

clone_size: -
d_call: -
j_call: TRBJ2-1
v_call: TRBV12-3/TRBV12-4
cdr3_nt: TGTGCCAGCAGTTTCATCACTTCCTCCGAAAGCTCCTACAATGAGCAGTTCTTC
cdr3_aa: CASSFITSSESSYNEQFF

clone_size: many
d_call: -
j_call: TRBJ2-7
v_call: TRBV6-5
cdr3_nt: TGTGCCAGCAGTTACGGGGGTAAGAACGAGCAGTACTTC
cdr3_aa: CASSYGGKNEQYF

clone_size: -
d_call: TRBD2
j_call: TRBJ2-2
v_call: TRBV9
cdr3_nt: TGTGCCAGCAGCGTAGTTGGCGGGGGGTTGAACTCCGGGGAGCTGTTTTTT
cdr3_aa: CASSVVGGGLNSGELFF

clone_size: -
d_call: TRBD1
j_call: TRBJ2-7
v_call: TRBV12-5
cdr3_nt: TGTGCTAGTGGACGACAGGGCGTATCCTACGAGCAGTACTTC
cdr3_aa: CASGRQGVSYEQYF

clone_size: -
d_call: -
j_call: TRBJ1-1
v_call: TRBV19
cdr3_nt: TGTGCCAGTATCCCAACTTTTTTAGACACTGAAGCTTTCTTT
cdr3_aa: CASIPTFLDTEAFF

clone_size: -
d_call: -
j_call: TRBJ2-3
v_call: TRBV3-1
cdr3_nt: TGTGCCAGCAGCCAAGTGCCGGGGCCCCGGCACACAGATACGCAGTATTTT
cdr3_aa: CASSQVPGPRHTDTQYF

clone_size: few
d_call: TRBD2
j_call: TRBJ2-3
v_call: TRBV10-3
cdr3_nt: TGTGCCATCAGTGTAACGGGACTAGCGGGGGGGTCAGATACGCAGTATTTT
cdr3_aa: CAISVTGLAGGSDTQYF

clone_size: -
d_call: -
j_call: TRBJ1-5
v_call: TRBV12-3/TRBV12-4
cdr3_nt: TGTGCCAGCAGTTTAGTAGCTGATCAGCCCCAGCATTTT
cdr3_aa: CASSLVADQPQHF

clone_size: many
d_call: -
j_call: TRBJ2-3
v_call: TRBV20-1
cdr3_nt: TGCAGTGCTAGAGATAGAGCTGTAGATACGCAGTATTTT
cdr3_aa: CSARDRAVDTQYF

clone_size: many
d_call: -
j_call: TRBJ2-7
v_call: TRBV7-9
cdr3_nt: TGTGCCAGCAGCCCTCCGGGTTCCTACGAGCAGTACTTC
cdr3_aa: CASSPPGSYEQYF

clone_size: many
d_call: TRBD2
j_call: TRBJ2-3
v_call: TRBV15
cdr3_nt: TGTGCCACCAGCACCCTCCTAGCGGGTTTCTTTACAGATACGCAGTATTTT
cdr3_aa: CATSTLLAGFFTDTQYF

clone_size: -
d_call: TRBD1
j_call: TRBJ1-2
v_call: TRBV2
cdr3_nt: TGTGCCAGCAGTGACCGACAGGGGCTTACCTATGGCTACACCTTC
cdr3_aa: CASSDRQGLTYGYTF

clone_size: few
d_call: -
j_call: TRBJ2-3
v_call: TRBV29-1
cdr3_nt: TGCAGCGTCCCCGGGGGCTGGAGCACAGATACGCAGTATTTT
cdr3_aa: CSVPGGWSTDTQYF

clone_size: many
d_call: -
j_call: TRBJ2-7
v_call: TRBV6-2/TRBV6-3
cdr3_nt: TGTGCCAGCAGTGACGCCGACGGCCGAGATTCTTACGAGCAGTACTTC
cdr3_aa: CASSDADGRDSYEQYF

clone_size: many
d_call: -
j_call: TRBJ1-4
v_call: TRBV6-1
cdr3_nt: TGTGCCAGCTGGGGGCCAACAACTAATGAAAAACTGTTTTTT
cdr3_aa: CASWGPTTNEKLFF

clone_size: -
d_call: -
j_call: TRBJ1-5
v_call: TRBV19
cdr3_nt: TGTGCCAGTAGTATAGAGGGGATATTTGGGGGGAAGGGCGATCAGCCCCAGCATTTT
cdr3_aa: CASSIEGIFGGKGDQPQHF

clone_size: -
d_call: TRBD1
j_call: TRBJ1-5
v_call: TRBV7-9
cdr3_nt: TGTGCCAGCAGCTCGTACCTCGGGACAGGGTTAGATCAGCCCCAGCATTTT
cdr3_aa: CASSSYLGTGLDQPQHF

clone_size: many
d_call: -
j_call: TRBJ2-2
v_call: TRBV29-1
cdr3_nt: TGCAGCGCCTCCGGGGGCACCGGGGAGCTGTTTTTT
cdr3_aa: CSASGGTGELFF

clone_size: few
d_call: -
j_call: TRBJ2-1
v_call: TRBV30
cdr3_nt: TGTGCCTGGAGTCAACCGAGGGTGTCACCCTACAATGAGCAGTTCTTC
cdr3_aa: CAWSQPRVSPYNEQFF

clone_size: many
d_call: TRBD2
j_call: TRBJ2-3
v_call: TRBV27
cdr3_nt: TGTGCCAGCAGTTCTCCGGGGGTAGCGGGATCTCCAGATACGCAGTATTTT
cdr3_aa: CASSSPGVAGSPDTQYF

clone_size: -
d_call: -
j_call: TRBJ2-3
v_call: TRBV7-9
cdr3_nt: TGTGCCAGCAGCTTAGTCGGAGGGGGCGCATCAGATACGCAGTATTTT
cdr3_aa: CASSLVGGGASDTQYF

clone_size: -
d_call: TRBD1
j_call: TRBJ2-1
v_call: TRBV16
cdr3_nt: TGTGCCAGCAGCCAATCAGGACAGGGGGGCTACAATGAGCAGTTCTTC
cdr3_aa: CASSQSGQGGYNEQFF

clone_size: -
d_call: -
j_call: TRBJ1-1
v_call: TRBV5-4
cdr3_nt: TGTGCCAGCAGCTTGGCGGGTCTGGGCAGGAACACTGAAGCTTTCTTT
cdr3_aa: CASSLAGLGRNTEAFF

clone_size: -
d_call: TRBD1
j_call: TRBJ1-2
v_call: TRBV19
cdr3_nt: TGTGCCAGTAGTATTACCCTATACGGACAGGGTAATGGCCACACCTTC
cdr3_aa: CASSITLYGQGNGHTF

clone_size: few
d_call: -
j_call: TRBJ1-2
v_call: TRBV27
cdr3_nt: TGTGCCAGCAGTTTATCAGTCTACTATGGCTACACCTTC
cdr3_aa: CASSLSVYYGYTF

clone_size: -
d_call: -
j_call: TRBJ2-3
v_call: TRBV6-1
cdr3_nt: TGTGCCAGCAGCCGACTAGGATTTGCAGGTACGCAGTATTTT
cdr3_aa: CASSRLGFAGTQYF

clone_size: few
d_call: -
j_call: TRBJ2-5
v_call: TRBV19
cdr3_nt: TGTGCCAGTAGCCCCTATTGGGATCAAGAGACCCAGTACTTC
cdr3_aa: CASSPYWDQETQYF

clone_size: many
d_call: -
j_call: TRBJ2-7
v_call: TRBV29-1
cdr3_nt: TGCAGCGTTGTCCCAGGACCCCCGCGAGGTTACGAGCAGTACTTC
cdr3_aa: CSVVPGPPRGYEQYF

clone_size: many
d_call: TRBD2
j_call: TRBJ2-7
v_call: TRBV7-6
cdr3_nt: TGTGCCAGCAGCCCCGTGCGAGGGAGGGGAGCCTACGAGCAGTACTTC
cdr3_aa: CASSPVRGRGAYEQYF

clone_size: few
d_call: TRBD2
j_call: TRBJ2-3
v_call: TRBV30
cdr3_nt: TGTGCCTGGAGTTCTAGCGGTATCACAGATACGCAGTATTTT
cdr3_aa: CAWSSSGITDTQYF

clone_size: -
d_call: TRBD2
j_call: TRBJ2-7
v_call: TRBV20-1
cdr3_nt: TGCAGTGCTAGGCTAGCGGGCGCCTCCGAGCAGTACTTC
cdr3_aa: CSARLAGASEQYF

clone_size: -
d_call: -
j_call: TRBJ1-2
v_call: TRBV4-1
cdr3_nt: TGCGCCAGCAGCCATTCCGGGGAAGGAGGCTACACCTTC
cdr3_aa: CASSHSGEGGYTF

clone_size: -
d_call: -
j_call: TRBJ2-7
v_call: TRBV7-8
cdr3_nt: TGTGCCAGCAGCCTAGCGTTTCGGGGAAACTACGCGCAGTACTTC
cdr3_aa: CASSLAFRGNYAQYF

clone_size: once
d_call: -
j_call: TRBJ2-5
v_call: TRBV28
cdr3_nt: TGTGCCAGCAGTTTATTGGGGGAGGGGGTAAGACAAGAGGCCCAGTACTTC
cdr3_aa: CASSLLGEGVRQEAQYF

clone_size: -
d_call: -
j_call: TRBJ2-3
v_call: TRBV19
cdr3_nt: TGTGCCAGTAGTATAGTAGGGTCGGGAGATACGCAGTATTTT
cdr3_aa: CASSIVGSGDTQYF

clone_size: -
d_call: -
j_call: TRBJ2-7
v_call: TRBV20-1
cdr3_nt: TGCAGCTTACATGACCCCCGGGACGCCCATTACGAGCAGTACTTC
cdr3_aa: CSLHDPRDAHYEQYF

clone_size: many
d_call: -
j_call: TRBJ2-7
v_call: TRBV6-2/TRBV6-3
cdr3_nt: TGTGCCAGCAGTACCCGGGACGGACGCTACGAGCAGTACTTC
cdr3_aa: CASSTRDGRYEQYF

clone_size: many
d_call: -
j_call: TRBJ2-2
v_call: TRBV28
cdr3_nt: TGTGCCAGCATTCCGCAGCGGGTGGAGACCGGGGAGCTGTTTTTT
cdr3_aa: CASIPQRVETGELFF

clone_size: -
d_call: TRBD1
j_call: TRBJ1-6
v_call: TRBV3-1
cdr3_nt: TGTGCCAGCAGCCAAGATATTAACAGGGGTTTGCCACCCCTCCACTTT
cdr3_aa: CASSQDINRGLPPLHF

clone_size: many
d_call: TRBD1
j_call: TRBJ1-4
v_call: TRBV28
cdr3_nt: TGTGCCAGCAGTTTTCGACAGGGGGCCATCGAAAAACTGTTTTTT
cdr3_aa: CASSFRQGAIEKLFF

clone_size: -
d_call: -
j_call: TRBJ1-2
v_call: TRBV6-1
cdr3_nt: TGTGCCAGCCCCCCGCTCCCCGGAGTTCCGGGAGGCTACACCTTC
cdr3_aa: CASPPLPGVPGGYTF

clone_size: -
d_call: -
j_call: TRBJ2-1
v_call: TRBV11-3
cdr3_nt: TGTGCCAGCAGCCCCGGGGGACTGTCCTACAATGAGCAGTTCTTC
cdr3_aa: CASSPGGLSYNEQFF

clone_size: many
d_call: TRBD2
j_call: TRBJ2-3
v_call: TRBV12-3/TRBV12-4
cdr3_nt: TGTGCCAGCAGTCCCCGGGCGGGAGGCAGCACAGATACGCAGTATTTT
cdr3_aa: CASSPRAGGSTDTQYF

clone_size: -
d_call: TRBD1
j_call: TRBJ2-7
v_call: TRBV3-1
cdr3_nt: TGTGCCAACAGCCAGAGGGGGCCCGAGCAGTACTTC
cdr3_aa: CANSQRGPEQYF

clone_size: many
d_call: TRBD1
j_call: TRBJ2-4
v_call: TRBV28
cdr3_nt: TGTGCCAGCAGTTTTGTGACGACAGGGGGCGGAGAGGCTTTTTCCAAAAACATTCAGTACTTC
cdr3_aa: CASSFVTTGGGEAFSKNIQYF